The clone carrying this TCR beta chain was observed at least ten times. Its antigen remains unknown. It was RNA transcripts that yielded the amplified TCR beta CDR3 regions. HTBI primers were used for first-round RT-PCR of the TCR CDR3. TCRdb used MiXCR to reprocess the multiplex PCR reads, holding one entry per CDR3 protein. The table includes approximately 590,000 distinct CDR3 sequences, about 43% detected once. These data are taken from a study of T cells in Graves' hyperthyroidism and ophthalmopathy. In germline, CDR1 is SNHLY, CDR2 FYNNEI. V gave up 3 bases and J gave up 5 bases, with 10 bases separating them. The CDR3 is 13 amino acids. Study results and caveats: Researchers report that a 13 V-J model separated ophthalmopathy from stable hyperthyroidism.

This TCR came from a woman between 18 and 29 years old with Graves' hyperthyroidism. Specimen: peripheral blood or thyroid tissue (not recorded which). The J gene is TRBJ1-1, the V gene TRBV2, with D unresolved. This chain's CDR3 is CASSDSLDTEAFF. The CDR3 nucleotides read TGTGCCAGCAGTGACTCGCTGGATACTGAAGCTTTCTTT.